The 11 T cell receptor beta chains in this list originate from one sample, sequenced in a study of shared clonotypes between healthy human individuals. Measured with immunoSEQ multiplex PCR; TCRdb has only the in-frame clones, and not every one. The table has approximately 590,000 clones, roughly 95% seen once. CD45RO-negative CD8 cells positively selected for CCR7 made up the naive population, which excluded terminally differentiated effector memory CD45RA+ cells. The sequencing input was naive CD8+ T cells sorted from blood. Receptors originate from a woman aged 30 to 39 in good health.

Here the CDR3 DNA reads TGCGCCAGCAGTAGGGACAGGGTGTCAGATACGCAGTATTTT. It translates to CASSRDRVSDTQYF. The V call is TRBV10-2, the J call TRBJ2-3, with 9 bases aligning to TRBD1. CDR1 and CDR2 from the germline V gene are WSHSY and SAAADI. This CDR3 has 14 amino acids. After removal of 5 bases from V and 4 bases from J, the junction contained 4 bases not matched to a gene.

This sequence joins TRBV13 and TRBJ2-4, with a weak D call TRBD1 (5 bases). The length of the CDR3 is 14 residues. The germline V gene has CDR1 PRHDT and CDR2 FYEKMQ (reference sequence). V lost 2 bases and J 2 bases, leaving 7 bases between the germline ends. For the CDR3, the DNA is TGTGCCAGCAGCTTACAGGGATCCAAAAACATTCAGTACTTC. It translates to CASSLQGSKNIQYF.

V and J are TRBV28 and TRBJ1-1; D gene ambiguous. The CDR3 has 11 amino acids. Germline CDR1 is MDHEN and CDR2 is SYDVKM. Trimming took off 8 bases at V and 1 base at J, with 5 bases between the two ends. The CDR3 bases are TGTGCCAGCCTCTCGAACACTGAAGCTTTCTTT. This gives the protein CASLSNTEAFF.

The chain recombines TRBV30 with TRBJ2-7; tentative D call: TRBD1 (6 bases). The CDR3 runs to 14 residues. The germline V gene has CDR1 GTSNPN and CDR2 SVGIG (reference sequence). V was trimmed by 4 bases and J by 1 base, leaving 14 bases between them. The CDR3 region is CAWKPGHSSYEQYF. The CDR3 coding sequence is TGTGCCTGGAAGCCGGGACACAGTTCCTACGAGCAGTACTTC.

This chain connects TRBV6-1 to TRBJ2-1, with D perhaps given as TRBD1 or TRBD2 (5 bases each). The CDR3 runs 15 residues. Trimming left V 5 bases short and J 2 bases short, with 13 bases between. From germline, CDR1 is MNHNS and CDR2 SASEGT. CDR3 residues: CASSRFEGPYNEQFF. DNA of the CDR3: TGTGCCAGCAGTAGATTCGAGGGACCCTACAATGAGCAGTTCTTC.

This clone was seen only once. This chain connects TRBV9 to TRBJ2-7; D may be TRBD1 (6 bases). This CDR3 has 14 amino acids. Per the germline V gene, CDR1 is SGDLS and CDR2 is YYNGEE. Deletions cut 0 bases from V and 0 bases from J, with 7 bases between. The CDR3 sequence: CASSVGTVSYEQYF. The CDR3 bases are TGTGCCAGCAGCGTAGGGACAGTCTCCTACGAGCAGTACTTC.

This sequence joins TRBV4-2 and TRBJ1-1, with D unresolved. The CDR3 sequence is 15 residues long. Trimming shortened V by 5 bases and J by 2 bases, and 15 bases separated the two germline ends. Germline V CDR1 and CDR2: LGHNA, YNFKEQ. The CDR3 here is CASSLISDTNTEAFF. CDR3 in DNA: TGTGCCAGCAGCTTGATCTCTGATACTAACACTGAAGCTTTCTTT.

The chain recombines TRBV15 with TRBJ1-1; D remains ambiguous. This CDR3 region has 13 residues. The V gene lost 4 bases and the J gene lost 0 bases, with 6 bases spanning the gap. CDR1 and CDR2 (germline): LNHNV, YYDKDF (reference sequence). The CDR3 region has the DNA TGTGCCACCAGCACCAATATGAACACTGAAGCTTTCTTT. Its translation is CATSTNMNTEAFF.

The rearrangement links TRBV27 to TRBJ2-1; D may be TRBD2 (6 bases). Trimming took 7 bases from V and 1 from J, leaving 14 bases between them. The CDR3 is 15 residues long. CDR1 and CDR2 (germline): MNHEY, SMNVEV (reference sequence). CDR3 coding DNA: TGTGCCAGCAACCCACTAGCCTCGTCCTACAATGAGCAGTTCTTC. Translating it yields CASNPLASSYNEQFF.

This chain connects TRBV5-1 to TRBJ1-4, with D uncertain. CDR1 and CDR2 from the germline V gene are SGHRS and YFSETQ. The CDR3 extends over 19 amino acids. V lost 0 bases and J lost 6, with 24 bases in between. In DNA form, the CDR3 reads TGCGCCAGCAGCTTGGGAAGTAGGGTGGGCCGAAGGACGGATGAAAAACTGTTTTTT. It encodes CASSLGSRVGRRTDEKLFF.

Only one count was recorded for this clone. The rearrangement links TRBV7-8 to TRBJ1-2; D unresolved. Trimming took off 1 base at V and 0 bases at J, with 6 bases between the two ends. The germline gives CDR1 SGHVS, CDR2 FQNEAQ. CDR3 length: 14 residues. This CDR3 is CASSLESANYGYTF. The CDR3 coding sequence is TGTGCCAGCAGCTTAGAGTCCGCTAACTATGGCTACACCTTC.